This T cell receptor (beta chain) is drawn from a study of Ad26.COV2.S vaccination and SARS-CoV-2 variants. The table lists this clone with a count of one. Libraries were prepared by immunoSEQ multiplex PCR; TCRdb keeps only in-frame clonotypes and omits some of them. The table has almost 400,000 clones, about 88% seen once. The sample's treatment: around 19 received Ad26.COV2.S at low or high dose, single or two shots; several received placebo; per-sample allocation not given. After the first vaccine or placebo injection, samples were drawn on day 63. Between the trimmed V and J ends, which lost 3 bases and 6 bases, there was a span of 9 bases. The CDR3 runs to 13 residues. CDR1 is KGHSH, CDR2 LQKENI, per germline.

Here the sequenced sample was peripheral blood, taken in a trial of Ad26.COV2.S vaccine versus placebo. This chain uses TRBV18 with TRBJ2-1; D perhaps matches TRBD2 (5 bases). This clonotype originated in a person between 18 and 65 years old who received the Ad26.COV2.S COVID-19 vaccine or a placebo. The DNA for the CDR3 is TGTGCCAGCTCACCCTCGCGGGTCAATGAGCAGTTCTTC. This gives the protein CASSPSRVNEQFF.